This TCR beta chain was observed in a study of T cells in Graves' hyperthyroidism and ophthalmopathy. From RNA transcripts, TCR beta CDR3 regions were amplified. The HTBI primer set drove a first-round RT-PCR of the TCR CDR3. TCRdb ran MiXCR on the multiplex PCR reads and lists one entry per CDR3 protein. The data contain some 380,000 distinct CDR3 sequences, roughly 12% of them singletons. This clonotype was counted ten times or more. Trimming pared 0 bases from V and 5 bases from J, leaving 18 bases between. CDR1 is SGHRS, CDR2 YFSETQ, per germline. This CDR3 is built from 16 residues. The sample comprised blood. The genes are TRBV5-1 and TRBJ2-7, with a weak D call TRBD1 (6 bases). The receptor was isolated from a man aged 30 to 45 with Graves' hyperthyroidism that later progressed to Graves' ophthalmopathy. CDR3 residues: CASSLAVMPGDHEQYF. CDR3 DNA: TGCGCCAGCAGCTTGGCCGTGATGCCAGGGGACCACGAGCAGTACTTC.